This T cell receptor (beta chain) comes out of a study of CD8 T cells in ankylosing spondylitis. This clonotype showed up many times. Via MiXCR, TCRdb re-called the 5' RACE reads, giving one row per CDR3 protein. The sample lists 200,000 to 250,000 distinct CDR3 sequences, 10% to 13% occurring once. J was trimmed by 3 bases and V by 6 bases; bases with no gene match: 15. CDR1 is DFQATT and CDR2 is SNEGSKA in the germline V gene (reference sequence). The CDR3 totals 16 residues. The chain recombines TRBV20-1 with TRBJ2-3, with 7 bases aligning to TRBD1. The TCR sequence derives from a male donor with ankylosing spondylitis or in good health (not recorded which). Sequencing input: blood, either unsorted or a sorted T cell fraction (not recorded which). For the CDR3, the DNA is TGCAGTGCCCACCTAAGGGGGCGCGTTAATACAGATACGCAGTATTTT. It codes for CSAHLRGRVNTDTQYF.